This paragraph reports one T cell receptor (beta chain). The sample belongs to a study of OX40 agonist ivuxolimab in advanced cancers. Method: immunoSEQ multiplex PCR; TCRdb's copy keeps in-frame clones and lacks some. The sample lists about 22,000 clones; approximately 84% were seen once. Germline CDR1 reads MDHEN; CDR2 reads SYDVKM. This CDR3 has 13 residues. With 4 bases removed from V and 4 bases from J, the gap between germline ends came to 8 bases. This receptor was taken from an adult with an advanced solid tumor such as melanoma, head and neck, liver or kidney cancer. This chain joins TRBV28 and TRBJ2-1; D is uncertain. This material consisted of CD4+ or CD8+ T cells sorted from blood, taken in a trial of the OX40 agonist ivuxolimab. The CDR3 reads CASSSPWYNEQFF. The DNA for the CDR3 is TGTGCCAGCAGTTCCCCGTGGTACAATGAGCAGTTCTTC.